This TCR beta chain is from a study of regulatory T cells in long-lasting Graves disease. The V end lost 6 bases, the J end lost 1 base, and 5 bases lay between the germline ends. Germline-derived CDR1 and CDR2 are SGDLS and YYNGEE. The CDR3 length is 11 residues. This clonotype was found a few times. Noted time point: newly diagnosed GD, antithyroid drugs for less than 3 months. The TCR library was made from RNA extracted from PBMCs. A blood draw put 8.5 to 10 milliliters of peripheral blood into EDTA tubes. Arm-PCR of CDR3 regions with iRepertoire HTBI primers generated TCR beta libraries. Using its own MiXCR run on the multiplex PCR reads, TCRdb lists one record per CDR3 protein. The sample has about 530,000 distinct CDR3 sequences, roughly 15% seen once; the top ten hold around 25%. These data were also filed under a second study, of T cells in Graves' hyperthyroidism and ophthalmopathy.

The chain uses TRBV9 and TRBJ2-7; no reliable D call. This sample comprised peripheral blood mononuclear cells (PBMCs), obtained at new diagnosis, from a patient treated with antithyroid drugs. This TCR was sampled from a woman aged 35-60 years with Graves disease. The DNA of the CDR3 is TGTGCCAGCATAGGATCCTACGAGCAGTACTTC. Translating gives CASIGSYEQYF.